Following are 15 T cell receptor beta chains from one sample sequenced in a study of regulatory T cells in long-lasting Graves disease. This sample's time point: persistent/refractory GD, antithyroid drugs over 5 years with positive TRAb. From PBMCs, RNA was extracted and then used to make the TCR library. Through Arm-PCR of CDR3 regions and iRepertoire HTBI primers, TCR beta libraries were built. Using its own MiXCR run on the multiplex PCR reads, TCRdb lists one record per CDR3 protein. The sample includes 500,000 to 800,000 distinct CDR3 sequences, approximately 29% seen only once; the top ten take roughly 46%. The sample consisted of peripheral blood mononuclear cells (PBMCs), taken when the disease was refractory, from a patient treated with antithyroid drugs. The receptors shown here come from a female donor with Graves disease.

This clonotype was observed a single time. V usage is TRBV12-3 or TRBV12-4 and J usage is TRBJ2-3; D might be TRBD1 (6 bases). V lost 4 bases and J 1 base, leaving 12 bases between the germline ends. The CDR3 spans 15 residues. CDR3 nucleotides: TGTGCCAGCAGTTCCGACAGGTCCCGCACAGATACGCAGTATTTT. Encoded protein: CASSSDRSRTDTQYF.

The sample holds many counts of this clonotype. The V call is TRBV11-1, the J call TRBJ1-6; D gene unclear. Germline V gene lookup returns CDR1 SGHAT and CDR2 FQDESV (reference sequence). The CDR3 length is 12 residues. The V end was cut by 3 bases, the J end by 7 bases, with 4 bases between. Here the CDR3 reads CASSFANSPLHF. For the CDR3, the DNA is TGTGCCAGCAGCTTCGCGAATTCACCCCTCCACTTT.

The V call is TRBV30, the J call TRBJ1-2, with D possibly matching TRBD1 (5 bases). The CDR3 is made up of 15 amino acids. Germline V gene sequence: CDR1 GTSNPN, CDR2 SVGIG (reference sequence). V lost 0 bases to trimming and J lost 4 bases, with 15 bases between them. CDR3 bases: TGTGCCTGGAGTGTAATGCGGGGCAGGGTCTATGGCTACACCTTC. It yields the protein CAWSVMRGRVYGYTF. The complete variable domain, with remaining parts taken from reference TRBV30 and TRBJ1-2, reads SQTIHQWPATLVQPVGSPLSLECTVEGTSNPNLYWYRQAAGRGLQLLFYSVGIGQISSEVPQNLSASRPQDRQFILSSKKLLLSDSGFYLCAWSVMRGRVYGYTFGSGTRLTVV.

This clonotype was detected a few times. This chain joins TRBV6-1 and TRBJ2-2; 11 nucleotides line up with TRBD1. This CDR3 comprises 14 residues. Germline trimming cut 6 bases from V and 6 bases from J; bases unmatched to any gene: 3. Germline CDR1 is MNHNS and CDR2 is SASEGT. CDR3 nucleotide sequence: TGTGCCAGCAGGGGGACAGGGGGGGCCGGGGAGCTGTTTTTT. This translates into CASRGTGGAGELFF.

This chain joins TRBV25-1 and TRBJ1-5; D not certain. The CDR3 is made up of 14 amino acids. Germline CDR1 MGHDK, CDR2 SYGVNS. V shed 1 base and J shed 5 bases, with 9 bases lying between them. The CDR3 loop reads CASSEFNAHQPQHF. As DNA, the CDR3 is TGTGCCAGCAGTGAATTTAACGCCCATCAGCCCCAGCATTTT.

This clonotype appeared a few times. The V call is TRBV24-1, the J call TRBJ1-1; maybe TRBD1 (5 bases). Trimming pared 2 bases from V and 1 base from J, leaving 16 bases between. The length of the CDR3 is 17 residues. Germline values: CDR1 KGHDR, CDR2 SFDVKD. This chain's CDR3 is CATSDSGKWGRNTEAFF. The CDR3 DNA is TGTGCCACCAGTGATTCCGGGAAATGGGGACGGAACACTGAAGCTTTCTTT.

The chain couples TRBV27 to TRBJ1-1; no definite D call. The V end lost 5 bases, the J end lost 1 base, and 17 bases lay between the germline ends. The V gene's germline CDR1 is MNHEY and CDR2 SMNVEV (reference sequence). The CDR3 has 16 residues. The CDR3 sequence: CASSEQRYTKNTEAFF. Written as DNA, the CDR3 is TGTGCCAGCAGTGAACAGAGATACACAAAGAACACTGAAGCTTTCTTT.

V and J are TRBV11-2 and TRBJ1-6, with 7 bases lining up with TRBD1. Germline values: CDR1 SGHAT, CDR2 FQNNGV. The CDR3 totals 15 residues. J was trimmed by 5 bases and V by 5 bases; bases with no gene match: 6. DNA for the CDR3: TGTGCCAGCAGCAGAGCCGGGACAGATAATTCACCCCTCCACTTT. Its protein is CASSRAGTDNSPLHF.

The chain combines TRBV14 with TRBJ1-2, with TRBD1 matching 7 bases. The germline V gene encodes CDR1 SGHDN and CDR2 FVKESK. V lost 0 bases to trimming and J lost 7 bases; unmatched junction nucleotides: 17. The CDR3 length is 18 residues. The CDR3 nucleotides are TGTGCCAGCAGCCAAGATAACGGAGTTGAGGGGGCAGCGGGTGGCTACACCTTC. It specifies CASSQDNGVEGAAGGYTF. The full variable domain, its missing parts supplied by reference TRBV14 and TRBJ1-2, is EAGVTQFPSHSVIEKGQTVTLRCDPISGHDNLYWYRRVMGKEIKFLLHFVKESKQDESGMPNNRFLAERTGGTYSTLKVQPAELEDSGVYFCASSQDNGVEGAAGGYTFGSGTRLTVV.

This clonotype was found a few times. The chain has TRBV2 and TRBJ1-5, with a weak D call TRBD1 (5 bases). CDR1 is SNHLY and CDR2 is FYNNEI in the germline V gene. V dropped 6 bases and J dropped 6 bases, with 15 bases sitting between them. The length of the CDR3 is 14 residues. The CDR3 DNA is TGTGCCAGCAGAGTCAGGGTTGCGGGTCAGCCCCAGCATTTT. It specifies CASRVRVAGQPQHF.

This clonotype was picked up many times. J is TRBJ2-7 and V is TRBV12-3 or TRBV12-4; D is unclear. The CDR3 totals 14 residues. Trimming pared 6 bases from V and 6 bases from J, leaving 18 bases between. CDR3 sequence (DNA): TGTGCCAGCAGCCCCGACCGACGCCTAAGCGAGCAGTACTTC. Amino acids: CASSPDRRLSEQYF.

The J gene is TRBJ1-1, the V gene TRBV5-1; unclear D gene. The V gene's germline CDR1 is SGHRS and CDR2 YFSETQ. The CDR3 totals 14 residues. V dropped 4 bases and J dropped 4 bases, with 14 bases sitting between them. The CDR3 coding sequence is TGCGCCAGCAGCGGAGCCGGGATCACCACTGAAGCTTTCTTT. This encodes CASSGAGITTEAFF.

This chain connects TRBV5-1 to TRBJ2-1; D might be TRBD1 (6 bases). The V gene's germline CDR1 is SGHRS and CDR2 YFSETQ. This CDR3 is 18 amino acids long. V was pared by 4 bases and J by 3 bases, with 23 bases between. The CDR3 region is CASSQGRGSSEGYNEQFF. The CDR3 bases are TGCGCCAGCAGCCAGGGTAGGGGGAGTTCCGAGGGCTACAATGAGCAGTTCTTC.

This clonotype showed up many times. The rearrangement joins TRBV28 to TRBJ2-5, with TRBD2 matching 13 bases. Trimming cost V 6 bases and J 5 bases; bases outside gene matches: 6. Germline V lookup: CDR1 MDHEN, CDR2 SYDVKM. This CDR3 region has 15 residues. The CDR3 DNA reads as TGTGCCAGCAGCTCACTAGCGGGAGGGCTGGAGACCCAGTACTTC. The encoded protein is CASSSLAGGLETQYF.

The chain joins TRBV12-3 or TRBV12-4 to TRBJ2-2; D is uncertain. Trimming removed 0 bases from V and 3 bases from J, with 8 bases in between. The CDR3 is made up of 15 amino acids. For the CDR3, the DNA is TGTGCCAGCAGTTTAGCCCAGGTGTACACCGGGGAGCTGTTTTTT. This encodes CASSLAQVYTGELFF.